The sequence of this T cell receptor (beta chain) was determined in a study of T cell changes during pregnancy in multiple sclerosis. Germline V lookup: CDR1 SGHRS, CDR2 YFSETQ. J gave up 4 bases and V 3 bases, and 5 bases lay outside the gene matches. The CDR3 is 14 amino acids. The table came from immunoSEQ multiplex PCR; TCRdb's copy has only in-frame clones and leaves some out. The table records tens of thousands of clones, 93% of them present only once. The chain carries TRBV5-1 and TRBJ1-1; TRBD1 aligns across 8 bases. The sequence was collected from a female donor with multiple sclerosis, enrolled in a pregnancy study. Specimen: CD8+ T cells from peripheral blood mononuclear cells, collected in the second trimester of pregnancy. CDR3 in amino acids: CASSSGQGGTEAFF. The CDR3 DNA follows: TGCGCCAGCAGCTCCGGACAGGGAGGCACTGAAGCTTTCTTT.